A single sample gave rise to the 21 T cell receptor beta chains below, sequenced in a study of blood T cell repertoires in COVID-19. Assay used: immunoSEQ multiplex PCR; TCRdb lists only in-frame clones, some missing. The table lists around 160,000 clones, 80% of them singletons, with approximately 3.6% in the top ten. Sequencing used PBMCs or T cells enriched from blood (not recorded which). The receptors were gathered from a woman aged 60 to 75 who had recovered from COVID-19.

The rearrangement joins TRBV5-1 to TRBJ2-3; TRBD2 aligns across 7 bases. This CDR3 comprises 13 residues. Germline values: CDR1 SGHRS, CDR2 YFSETQ. V shed 1 base, J shed 6 bases, and the junction held 2 bases outside the gene matches. The CDR3: CASSLWGGDTQYF. CDR3 DNA sequence: TGCGCCAGCAGCTTGTGGGGAGGGGATACGCAGTATTTT.

CDR3 nucleotide sequence: TGCAGCGTTGGGCGGAGCACAGATACGCAGTATTTT. Translating gives CSVGRSTDTQYF. The chain is built from TRBV29-1 and TRBJ2-3; no clear D. Per the germline V gene, CDR1 is SQVTM and CDR2 is ANQGSEA. V was clipped by 4 bases and J by 0 bases, with 5 bases between them. This CDR3 spans 12 amino acids.

This clone was picked up one time. The chain is built from TRBV27 and TRBJ2-1; D uncertain. The CDR3 has 14 residues. CDR1 is MNHEY and CDR2 is SMNVEV in the germline V gene (reference sequence). V gave up 1 base and J gave up 5 bases, with 9 bases separating them. Here the CDR3 reads CASSLYSRDNEQFF. In DNA form, the CDR3 reads TGTGCCAGCAGTTTATATAGCAGAGACAATGAGCAGTTCTTC.

There are many counts of this clone. The chain links TRBV5-5 to TRBJ1-1, with D possibly being TRBD1 (5 bases). Trimming took 0 bases from V and 6 from J, leaving 15 bases between them. CDR1 SGHKS and CDR2 YYEKEE come from the germline V gene (reference sequence). The CDR3 is 15 residues long. The CDR3 reads CASSLGAGLVAEAFF. The CDR3 nucleotides are TGTGCCAGCAGCTTGGGGGCAGGGTTGGTCGCTGAAGCTTTCTTT.

This chain links TRBV6-4 with TRBJ1-6; 8 positions agree with TRBD1. The ends lost 4 bases at V and 10 bases at J; junction bases unmatched: 9. Germline-derived CDR1 and CDR2 are MRHNA and SNTAGT. The CDR3 has 15 amino acids. The CDR3 DNA is TGTGCCAGCAGTGTATCTGGACAGGGTGGGTCACCCCTCCACTTT. Translated: CASSVSGQGGSPLHF.

This rearrangement joins TRBV10-3 to TRBJ1-2; 8 nucleotides line up with TRBD1. The CDR3 spans 16 residues. From germline, CDR1 is ENHRY and CDR2 SYGVKD. V shed 3 bases and J 5 bases; nucleotides not matched to a gene: 11. CDR3 amino acids: CAISERGQGILYGYTF. CDR3 coding DNA: TGTGCCATCAGTGAACGTGGACAGGGCATACTTTATGGCTACACCTTC.

The V and J genes are TRBV11-3 and TRBJ2-3; 8 nucleotides match TRBD1. The V gene end was trimmed by 5 bases and the J gene end by 0 bases; junction bases not matched to a gene: 4. The V gene's germline CDR1 is SGHNT and CDR2 YENEEA. The CDR3 contains 15 residues. The CDR3 DNA is TGTGCCAGCAGCAGGACAGGGCTGAGCACAGATACGCAGTATTTT. Amino acid sequence: CASSRTGLSTDTQYF.

The V gene is TRBV7-8, the J gene TRBJ2-3, with D hard to call. The CDR3 is made up of 12 amino acids. The germline V gene encodes CDR1 SGHVS and CDR2 FQNEAQ. V lost 5 bases, J lost 7 bases, and 10 bases lay in between. The CDR3 loop is CASSLSEYTQYF. DNA of the CDR3: TGTGCCAGCAGCCTCAGCGAATATACGCAGTATTTT.

This clone turned up a few times. The genes are TRBV6-1 and TRBJ2-3, with D unclear. Trimming removed 0 bases from V and 6 bases from J, with 10 bases in between. CDR3 size: 14 residues. Germline-derived CDR1 and CDR2 are MNHNS and SASEGT. The CDR3 protein is CASSEANPRDTQYF. In nucleotides, the CDR3 is TGTGCCAGCAGTGAAGCAAACCCCCGGGATACGCAGTATTTT.

This chain connects TRBV6-8 to TRBJ2-5, with 9 bases matching TRBD1. Germline values: CDR1 MNHGY, CDR2 SAAAGT. V shed 7 bases and J 2 bases; nucleotides not matched to a gene: 17. The CDR3 is 18 residues long. CDR3 sequence (DNA): TGTGCCAGCACCCAAAATAAGAGGGACAGGGAACCTCAAGAGACCCAGTACTTC. As protein: CASTQNKRDREPQETQYF.

The chain is built from TRBV6-5 and TRBJ1-4; 12 positions agree with TRBD1. Trimming removed 7 bases from V and 7 bases from J; junction bases left unmatched: 4. Per germline, CDR1 MNHEY and CDR2 SVGAGI. The CDR3 runs to 14 residues. The DNA for the CDR3 is TGTGCCAGCAAGGGGGACAGGGGGCGTGAAAAACTGTTTTTT. Protein product: CASKGDRGREKLFF.

V is TRBV4-2 and J is TRBJ1-1; 9 bases agree with TRBD1. Per the germline V gene, CDR1 is LGHNA and CDR2 is YNFKEQ. Losses at the gene ends were 3 bases for V and 7 bases for J; bases not matched to a gene: 6. The CDR3 contains 14 residues. The CDR3 DNA sequence: TGTGCCAGCAGCCAGGGACAGGGTGTCGATGAAGCTTTCTTT. It is translated as CASSQGQGVDEAFF.

J is TRBJ1-1 and V is TRBV7-2; 7 bases are a match to TRBD1. V gave up 3 bases and J gave up 0 bases; unmatched junction bases: 7. Per germline, CDR1 SGHTA and CDR2 FQGNSA. This CDR3 contains 16 residues. The CDR3 region has the DNA TGTGCCAGCAGCTTGGGACAGCTCCTCATGAACACTGAAGCTTTCTTT. It codes for CASSLGQLLMNTEAFF.

A few counts support this clone. The chain is built from TRBV5-1 and TRBJ1-6, with 11 bases aligning to TRBD1. The CDR3 loop spans 15 amino acids. Germline CDR1 and CDR2: SGHRS and YFSETQ. V shed 5 bases and J 9 bases; nucleotides not matched to a gene: 7. CDR3 in amino acids: CASRAPGQGGSPLHF. CDR3 DNA: TGCGCCAGCAGAGCGCCGGGACAGGGGGGTTCACCCCTCCACTTT. The variable domain in full, completed from reference TRBV5-1 and TRBJ1-6, reads KAGVTQTPRYLIKTRGQQVTLSCSPISGHRSVSWYQQTPGQGLQFLFEYFSETQRNKGNFPGRFSGRQFSNSRSEMNVSTLELGDSALYLCASRAPGQGGSPLHFGNGTRLTVT.

The J gene is TRBJ1-1, the V gene TRBV2; D is possibly TRBD1 (6 bases). Germline V CDR1 and CDR2: SNHLY, FYNNEI. The CDR3 is 15 residues long. Trimming took 7 bases from V and 0 from J, leaving 15 bases between them. The DNA of the CDR3 is TGTGCCAGCATCTGGACAGCCAGCATGAACACTGAAGCTTTCTTT. Translation: CASIWTASMNTEAFF.

This sequence joins TRBV2 and TRBJ1-5; D unclear. V was trimmed by 4 bases and J by 0 bases, leaving 4 bases between them. Per the germline V gene, CDR1 is SNHLY and CDR2 is FYNNEI. The CDR3 extends over 13 amino acids. CDR3 coding DNA: TGTGCCAGCAGTGGGCTTAGCAATCAGCCCCAGCATTTT. It is translated as CASSGLSNQPQHF.

The chain has TRBV10-2 and TRBJ1-4, with 10 bases lining up with TRBD1. The CDR3 consists of 14 residues. V lost 6 bases, J lost 10 bases, and 8 bases stayed unmatched. Germline CDR1 and CDR2: WSHSY and SAAADI. The CDR3 loop is CASRTGQGLGKLFF. The CDR3 nucleotides read TGCGCCAGCAGAACGGGACAGGGGCTCGGAAAACTGTTTTTT.

This chain joins TRBV7-2 and TRBJ2-1; 8 nucleotides match TRBD2. The germline gives CDR1 SGHTA, CDR2 FQGNSA. This CDR3 spans 14 amino acids. Trimming removed 7 bases from V and 6 bases from J; junction bases left unmatched: 8. The DNA of the CDR3 is TGTGCCAGCAAACCGGGGGGGCCGGGCAATGAGCAGTTCTTC. As protein: CASKPGGPGNEQFF.

CDR3 DNA: TGCGCCAGCAGCTACAGGGAAATGGGCAATGAGCAGTTCTTC. Amino acid sequence: CASSYREMGNEQFF. The V and J genes are TRBV5-1 and TRBJ2-1; D may be TRBD1 (6 bases). Germline CDR1 SGHRS, CDR2 YFSETQ. The CDR3 has 14 residues. The ends were cut back, 3 bases at V and 6 bases at J, with 13 bases in the middle.

V is TRBV6-1 and J is TRBJ2-5; a weak D match, TRBD2 (5 bases). The germline CDR1 and CDR2 sequences are MNHNS and SASEGT. The CDR3 totals 15 residues. Trimming stripped 1 base from V and 3 bases from J, with 12 bases between. The CDR3 loop reads CASSEDPGKEETQYF. CDR3 DNA sequence: TGTGCCAGCAGTGAAGATCCCGGGAAGGAAGAGACCCAGTACTTC.

This clone was detected only a few times. This chain links TRBV2 with TRBJ2-5, with 8 bases identical to TRBD2. The germline CDR1 and CDR2 sequences are SNHLY and FYNNEI. Losses at the gene ends were 4 bases for V and 7 bases for J; bases not matched to a gene: 11. CDR3 length: 15 residues. The CDR3 DNA reads as TGTGCCAGCAGTGTCTTAGGACTAGCTAAAGGGACCCAGTACTTC. It encodes CASSVLGLAKGTQYF.